Detailed here is one T cell receptor (beta chain). Trimming pared 2 bases from V and 5 bases from J, leaving 25 bases between. This CDR3 is built from 19 residues. Germline CDR1 and CDR2: MGHRA and YSYEKL. The sample is drawn from a study of siplizumab effects on memory and regulatory T cells. The data were produced by immunoSEQ multiplex PCR, yet TCRdb's version contains in-frame clones alone and is incomplete. The data hold around 100,000 clones, with 92% observed a single time. The sample was CD4+ T cells sorted from blood. This rearrangement joins TRBV4-1 to TRBJ1-5; D is possibly TRBD1 (6 bases). This clonotype was sampled from a human donor in good health. CDR3 sequence reads: CASSQLNPDRRVRYQPQHF. The CDR3 DNA sequence: TGCGCCAGCAGCCAACTCAATCCCGACAGGAGGGTAAGGTATCAGCCCCAGCATTTT.